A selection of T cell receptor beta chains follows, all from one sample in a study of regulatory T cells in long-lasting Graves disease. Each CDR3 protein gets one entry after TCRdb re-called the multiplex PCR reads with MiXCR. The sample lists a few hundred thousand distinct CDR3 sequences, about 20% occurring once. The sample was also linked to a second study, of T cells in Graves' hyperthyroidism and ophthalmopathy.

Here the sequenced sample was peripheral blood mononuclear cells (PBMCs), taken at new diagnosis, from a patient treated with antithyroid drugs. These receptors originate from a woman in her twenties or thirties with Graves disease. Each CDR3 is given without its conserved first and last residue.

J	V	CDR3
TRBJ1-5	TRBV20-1	SAWTGGTGQPQH
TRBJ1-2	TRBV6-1	ASTEYSLGNGYT
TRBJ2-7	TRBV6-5	ASSYPGQALYEQY
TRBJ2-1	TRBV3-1	ASSQDLLRGEF
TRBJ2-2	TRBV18	ASSPSRGTGELF
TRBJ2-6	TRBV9	ASSVSSYLSGANVLT
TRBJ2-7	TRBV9	ASSYRTGGYEQY
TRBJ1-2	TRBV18	ASSPRARDRGLGYT
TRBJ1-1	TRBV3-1	ASSQGPRDTEAF
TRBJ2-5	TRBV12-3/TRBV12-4	ASSFKGLETQY
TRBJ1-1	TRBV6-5	ASSSRTGGTEAF
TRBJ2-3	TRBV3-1	ASTQGGSTQY
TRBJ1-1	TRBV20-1	SARDPGGPTEAF
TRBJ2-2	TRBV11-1	ASSLTQAGGGELF
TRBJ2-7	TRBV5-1	ASSAAQGYEQY
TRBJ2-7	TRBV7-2	ASSYRQVPYEQY
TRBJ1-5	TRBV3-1	ASSQGRGSSNQPQH
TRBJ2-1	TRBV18	ASSPESSPYNEQF
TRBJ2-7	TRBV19	ASSYGTSKDEQY
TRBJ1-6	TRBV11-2	ASSEVPLLASPLH
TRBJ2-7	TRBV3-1	ASSQRQGYYEQY
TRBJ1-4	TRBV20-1	SAGQGSRNEKLF
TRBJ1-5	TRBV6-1	ASSPDRLRQPQH
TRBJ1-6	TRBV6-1	ASSRDFREDSPLH
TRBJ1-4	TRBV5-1	ASSLGGLRTTNEKLF
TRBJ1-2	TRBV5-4	ASIPAASYGYT
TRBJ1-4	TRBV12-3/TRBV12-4	ASSFSYNEKLF
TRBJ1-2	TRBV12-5	ASGPFRQEDANYGYT
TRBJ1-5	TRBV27	ASSSRSLGWSNQPQH
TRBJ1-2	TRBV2	ASSSDRGMHGYT
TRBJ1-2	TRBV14	ASSQDRPLNYGYT
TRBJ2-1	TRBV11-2	ASSQRLAGEQF
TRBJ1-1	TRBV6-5	ASSYSWGLAAEAF
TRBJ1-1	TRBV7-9	ASSPRDMNTEAF
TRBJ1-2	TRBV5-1	ASKKSQGINYGYT
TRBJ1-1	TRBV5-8	ASSRRVGGRTEAF
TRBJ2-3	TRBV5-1	ASSPGSSVGDTQY
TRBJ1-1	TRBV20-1	SARDRQAEAF
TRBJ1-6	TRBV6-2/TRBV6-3	ASSSDSGMRYSPLH
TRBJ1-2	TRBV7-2	ASSPGQDLGYT
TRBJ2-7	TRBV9	ASSDSGDSYEQY
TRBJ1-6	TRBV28	ASRDRGRDGINSPLH
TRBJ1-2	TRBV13	ATTGTLITPYGYT
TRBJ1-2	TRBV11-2	ASSLPGRLKGGYGYT
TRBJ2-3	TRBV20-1	SATFERGGTDTQY
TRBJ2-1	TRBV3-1	ASSPRLVGHNNEQF
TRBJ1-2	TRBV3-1	ASSPTNRVSYT
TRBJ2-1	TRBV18	ASSPATGGKEQF
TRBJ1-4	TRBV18	ASSLRQGGNEKLF
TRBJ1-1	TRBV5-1	ASSLGQILGLKRDTEAF
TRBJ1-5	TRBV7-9	ASSSDSRGQPQH
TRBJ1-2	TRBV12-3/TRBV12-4	ASSLVDSPNFNYGYT